This entry describes one T cell receptor beta chain. CDR3 length equals 12 residues. Germline V CDR1 and CDR2: MNHEY, SVGAGI. V lost 2 bases and J lost 11, with 9 bases in between. TCRdb's table, derived via immunoSEQ multiplex PCR, lists solely in-frame clones and lacks some. The sample includes some 110,000 clones, 83% of them seen just once. These data are taken from a study of blood T cell repertoires in COVID-19. The rearrangement joins TRBV6-5 to TRBJ1-4, with a tentative D call TRBD1 (5 bases). The sample was peripheral blood. The sequence came from a man younger than 40 with acute or convalescent COVID-19. CDR3 nucleotides: TGTGCCAGCAGTTACGGTCGGGGGAAACTGTTTTTT. This sequence encodes CASSYGRGKLFF.